This is a list of T cell receptor beta chains from one sample in a study of T cells in Graves' hyperthyroidism and ophthalmopathy. TCRdb reanalysed the multiplex PCR reads using MiXCR and keeps one entry per CDR3 protein. The sample shows about 700,000 distinct CDR3 sequences, about 45% of them seen only once. The sample taken for sequencing was peripheral blood or thyroid tissue (not recorded which). The receptors come from an adult man with Graves' disease, either hyperthyroidism or ophthalmopathy (not recorded which). Both conserved end residues are part of each CDR3. D genes are given only for firm matches. For some rows the clone size is stated as once, few or many, or as a class when expanded; others skip it.

>TRBJ2-2|NA|TRBV12-3/TRBV12-4|NA
CASNVQSTGELFF
TGTGCCAGCAACGTACAGAGCACCGGGGAGCTGTTTTTT
>TRBJ2-2|NA|TRBV7-9|NA
CASRVFANTGELFF
TGTGCCAGCCGGGTGTTCGCGAACACCGGGGAGCTGTTTTTT
>TRBJ2-5|TRBD2|TRBV2|NA
CASKPGTSDGTQYF
TGTGCCAGCAAACCCGGGACTAGCGACGGGACCCAGTACTTC
>TRBJ1-3|TRBD1|TRBV6-1|NA
CASSTTGGFGNTIYF
TGTGCCAGCAGTACGACAGGGGGCTTTGGAAACACCATATATTTT
>TRBJ1-2|NA|TRBV9|NA
CASSHAKASPQSYYGYTF
TGTGCCAGCAGCCACGCCAAAGCTAGCCCACAGTCCTACTATGGCTACACCTTC
>TRBJ1-4|NA|TRBV7-2|NA
CASRKTAVNEKLFF
TGTGCCAGCAGGAAAACAGCGGTTAATGAAAAACTGTTTTTT
>TRBJ2-5|TRBD1|TRBV6-6|few
CASSYSGQGEETQYF
TGTGCCAGCAGTTACTCAGGGCAGGGGGAAGAGACCCAGTACTTC
>TRBJ1-2|NA|TRBV12-3/TRBV12-4|once
CASSRPGGARGGYTF
TGTGCCAGCAGTCGACCGGGCGGGGCGCGAGGTGGCTACACCTTC
>TRBJ1-3|TRBD1|TRBV7-1|NA
CASSSPGTGVNTIYF
TGTGCCAGCAGCTCCCCCGGGACAGGGGTAAACACCATATATTTT
>TRBJ2-7|NA|TRBV20-1|few
CSAILAGAYEQYF
TGCAGTGCTATTCTAGCTGGGGCCTACGAGCAGTACTTC
>TRBJ2-7|TRBD1|TRBV5-1|NA
CASSLGQGPEQYF
TGCGCCAGCAGCTTGGGACAGGGGCCCGAGCAGTACTTC
>TRBJ1-1|NA|TRBV20-1|few
CSARVDGMNTEAFF
TGCAGTGCTAGAGTTGACGGCATGAACACTGAAGCTTTCTTT
>TRBJ1-2|NA|TRBV19|NA
CASTPSKWADLYGYTF
TGTGCCAGTACCCCTTCCAAATGGGCAGACCTCTATGGCTACACCTTC
>TRBJ2-5|TRBD2|TRBV7-9|few
CASSLQARGETQYF
TGTGCCAGCAGCTTACAAGCGCGGGGGGAGACCCAGTACTTC
>TRBJ1-1|NA|TRBV29-1|many
CSVEIGTEAFF
TGCAGCGTTGAAATAGGAACTGAAGCTTTCTTT
>TRBJ1-4|TRBD1|TRBV7-9|NA
CASSTLPGQGGNEKLFF
TGTGCCAGCAGCACCCTACCCGGACAGGGTGGAAATGAAAAACTGTTTTTT
>TRBJ2-7|NA|TRBV7-3|few
CASSFASQTYEQYF
TGTGCCAGCAGCTTTGCCAGTCAAACCTACGAGCAGTACTTC
>TRBJ1-4|TRBD1|TRBV12-3/TRBV12-4|NA
CASGLTRQGIGEKLFF
TGTGCTAGTGGTTTGACCCGACAGGGGATAGGAGAAAAACTGTTTTTT